These 32 T cell receptor beta chains were sequenced from one sample in a study of control samples from healthy donors and cancer patients (dated by TCRdb to 2018 to 2021). Library method: the immunoSEQ multiplex PCR assay. The table was pulled from immuneACCESS by TCRdb, which kept in-frame rearrangements only. Such tables lose some clones; where checked, under half of the loss comes from unresolved V genes, and the rest has no known cause. A total of approximately 20,000 clones appear in this sample, about 85% of them only once. The top ten hold roughly 25% of the sample. The specimen was PBMCs. These receptors were obtained from a man between 60 and 75 years old with colorectal cancer.

V is TRBV18 and J is TRBJ2-7; the D is unclear. Germline-derived CDR1 and CDR2 are KGHSH and LQKENI. V lost 5 bases and J lost 2, with 1 base in between. The CDR3 runs 10 residues. The CDR3 coding sequence is TGTGCCAGCTCAACCTACGAGCAGTACGTC. This sequence encodes CASSTYEQYV.

The chain joins TRBV12-3 or TRBV12-4 to TRBJ1-2; tentatively, D is TRBD1 (5 bases). The CDR3 length is 13 residues. V gave up 4 bases and J gave up 2 bases, with 8 bases separating them. CDR3 nucleotide sequence: TGTGCCAGCAGTTACCAGGGCAACTATGGCTACACCTTC. Encoded protein: CASSYQGNYGYTF.

The J gene is TRBJ1-1, the V gene TRBV19, with D hard to call. The V end was cut by 3 bases, the J end by 6 bases, with 5 bases between. CDR1 is LNHDA, CDR2 SQIVND, per germline (reference sequence). This CDR3 comprises 11 residues. Here the CDR3 reads CASSILAEAFF. CDR3 in DNA: TGTGCCAGTAGTATTTTGGCTGAAGCTTTCTTT. The complete variable domain, with remaining parts taken from reference TRBV19 and TRBJ1-1, reads DGGITQSPKYLFRKEGQNVTLSCEQNLNHDAMYWYRQDPGQGLRLIYYSQIVNDFQKGDIAEGYSVSREKKESFPLTVTSAQKNPTAFYLCASSILAEAFFGQGTRLTVV.

The chain has TRBV30 and TRBJ1-6; 7 bases agree with TRBD1. CDR1 and CDR2 (germline): GTSNPN, SVGIG (reference sequence). J gave up 5 bases and V 3 bases, and 4 bases lay outside the gene matches. CDR3 length: 14 residues. CDR3 protein: CAWRGDSNNSPLHF. Written as DNA, the CDR3 is TGTGCCTGGAGGGGGGACAGCAATAATTCACCCCTCCACTTT. Using reference TRBV30 and TRBJ1-6 for the parts outside the CDR3, the full variable domain is SQTIHQWPATLVQPVGSPLSLECTVEGTSNPNLYWYRQAAGRGLQLLFYSVGIGQISSEVPQNLSASRPQDRQFILSSKKLLLSDSGFYLCAWRGDSNNSPLHFGNGTRLTVT.

The CDR3 region has the DNA TGTGCCAGCGAGCTTACGCGGTTTGGGGGCCCCCAAGAGACCCAGTACTTC. Translated: CASELTRFGGPQETQYF. V is TRBV7-8 and J is TRBJ2-5; a weak D match, TRBD1 (6 bases). Trimming shortened V by 8 bases and J by 1 base, and 23 bases separated the two germline ends. Germline V gene lookup returns CDR1 SGHVS and CDR2 FQNEAQ. The CDR3 loop spans 17 amino acids.

The chain combines TRBV18 with TRBJ1-1, with 7 bases matching TRBD1. Germline V gene sequence: CDR1 KGHSH, CDR2 LQKENI. The J segment lost 5 bases and the V segment lost 2 bases, leaving 5 bases of the junction unmatched. The CDR3 loop spans 14 amino acids. The CDR3 spells CASSPNRGGTEAFF. The CDR3 DNA sequence: TGTGCCAGCTCACCAAACAGGGGTGGTACTGAAGCTTTCTTT.

The chain employs TRBV30 and TRBJ2-5; D is possibly TRBD1 or TRBD2 (6 bases each). Trimming stripped 1 base from V and 5 bases from J, with 17 bases between. The CDR3 spans 15 residues. Germline CDR1 and CDR2: GTSNPN and SVGIG (reference sequence). The CDR3 here is CAWSGLGGLGETQYF. CDR3 nucleotide sequence: TGTGCCTGGAGTGGGCTCGGGGGCCTTGGGGAGACCCAGTACTTC.

This rearrangement joins TRBV7-9 to TRBJ2-1, with 9 nucleotides matching TRBD1. The V segment lost 6 bases and the J segment 8 bases; nucleotides outside the gene matches: 14. This CDR3 comprises 16 residues. Germline CDR1 is SEHNR and CDR2 is FQNEAQ (reference sequence). The CDR3 DNA follows: TGTGCCAGCAGGGGGTTAAGTTGGGACAGGGTGGATGAGCAGTTCTTC. Its protein product is CASRGLSWDRVDEQFF.

The chain uses TRBV12-5 and TRBJ2-7, with no clear D. There are 12 residues in the CDR3. Germline values: CDR1 LGHNT, CDR2 FRNRAP. Trimming cost V 1 base and J 6 bases, with 7 bases left between them. In DNA, the CDR3 is TGTGCTAGTGGTTTGGGACGGACCGAGCAGTACTTC. This encodes CASGLGRTEQYF.

V is TRBV15 and J is TRBJ1-4, with a tentative D call TRBD1 (5 bases). V lost 2 bases, J lost 2 bases, and 9 bases lay in between. The CDR3 covers 15 residues. Germline lookup yields CDR1 LNHNV and CDR2 YYDKDF (reference sequence). For the CDR3, the DNA is TGTGCCACCAGCAGATTGGGGCAGACTAATGAAAAACTGTTTTTT. Its translation is CATSRLGQTNEKLFF.

This clone has only one observation. The chain combines TRBV7-2 with TRBJ1-4; D gene unclear. The CDR3 runs 15 residues. Trimming shortened V by 4 bases and J by 5 bases, and 14 bases separated the two germline ends. Germline V gene lookup returns CDR1 SGHTA and CDR2 FQGNSA. This CDR3 is CASSSQLGGNEKLFF. The DNA for the CDR3 is TGTGCCAGCAGCTCGCAACTGGGCGGCAATGAAAAACTGTTTTTT.

V usage is TRBV5-6 and J usage is TRBJ1-1; a possible D gene is TRBD1 (6 bases). Trimming shortened V by 0 bases and J by 5 bases, and 20 bases separated the two germline ends. This CDR3 has 17 residues. Germline CDR1 reads SGHDT; CDR2 reads YYEEEE. The CDR3 spells CASSLALGGRLGTEAFF. The DNA of the CDR3 is TGTGCCAGCAGCTTGGCGCTCGGGGGGCGATTGGGAACTGAAGCTTTCTTT.

V gene TRBV6-6 combines with J gene TRBJ2-3; D ambiguous. With 2 bases removed from V and 2 bases from J, the gap between germline ends came to 8 bases. Germline lookup yields CDR1 MNHNY and CDR2 SVGAGI (reference sequence). This CDR3 spans 14 amino acids. The CDR3 region is CASSYPPTTDTQYF. CDR3 coding DNA: TGTGCCAGCAGTTACCCACCGACCACAGATACGCAGTATTTT.

This chain uses TRBV4-1 with TRBJ2-2; 7 nucleotides align to TRBD2. The V gene's germline CDR1 is MGHRA and CDR2 YSYEKL. The CDR3 runs 16 residues. The V and J ends lost 0 bases and 0 bases, in that order; junction bases with no gene match: 1. The CDR3 DNA sequence: TGCGCCAGCAGCCAAGAAGGGACTACGAACACCGGGGAGCTGTTTTTT. Amino acid sequence: CASSQEGTTNTGELFF.

This clone showed up just once. This chain connects TRBV19 to TRBJ2-7; unclear D gene. The length of the CDR3 is 15 residues. Per the germline V gene, CDR1 is LNHDA and CDR2 is SQIVND (reference sequence). V lost 3 bases and J lost 3, with 15 bases in between. CDR3 amino acids: CASSILGSSVYEQYF. The DNA for the CDR3 is TGTGCCAGTAGTATTCTCGGATCCTCTGTCTACGAGCAGTACTTC.

By its share, this clone is medium-sized. The chain combines TRBV20-1 with TRBJ1-2, with D uncertain. Germline-derived CDR1 and CDR2 are DFQATT and SNEGSKA (reference sequence). The V gene lost 6 bases and the J gene lost 2 bases, with 10 bases spanning the gap. The CDR3 covers 12 residues. The CDR3 here is CSASTENYGYTF. CDR3 DNA: TGCAGTGCCAGTACGGAAAACTATGGCTACACCTTC.

The chain recombines TRBV12-3 or TRBV12-4 with TRBJ1-1, with a weak D call TRBD1 (5 bases). V was pared by 6 bases and J by 4 bases, with 12 bases between. The CDR3 is 13 residues long. CDR3 coding DNA: TGTGCCAGCAGCCCCGGGGGGGTCACTGAAGCTTTCTTT. It specifies CASSPGGVTEAFF.

This chain connects TRBV5-1 to TRBJ1-1; perhaps TRBD1 as D (5 bases). Germline V gene lookup returns CDR1 SGHRS and CDR2 YFSETQ. V lost 0 bases, J lost 0 bases, and 12 bases lay in between. The CDR3 extends over 16 amino acids. CDR3 amino acids: CASSLAQGSMNTEAFF. The CDR3 DNA sequence: TGCGCCAGCAGCTTGGCCCAGGGTTCCATGAACACTGAAGCTTTCTTT.

This sequence joins TRBV6-5 and TRBJ1-2; D call uncertain. The CDR3 totals 15 residues. V was trimmed by 6 bases and J by 2 bases, leaving 16 bases between them. Germline CDR1 and CDR2: MNHEY and SVGAGI. The CDR3 region has the DNA TGTGCCAGCAGAACCTCCGGACTGATGAACTATGGCTACACCTTC. Translated, it gives CASRTSGLMNYGYTF.

V and J are TRBV19 and TRBJ1-1; no reliable D call. The germline CDR1 and CDR2 sequences are LNHDA and SQIVND (reference sequence). The V and J ends lost 5 bases and 11 bases respectively, with 18 bases between them. CDR3 length: 13 residues. This CDR3 is CASSLDGGRKAFF. CDR3 DNA sequence: TGTGCCAGTAGTTTGGACGGCGGGAGAAAGGCTTTCTTT. Looking up the rest from reference TRBV19 and TRBJ1-1 gives the full variable domain: DGGITQSPKYLFRKEGQNVTLSCEQNLNHDAMYWYRQDPGQGLRLIYYSQIVNDFQKGDIAEGYSVSREKKESFPLTVTSAQKNPTAFYLCASSLDGGRKAFFGQGTRLTVV.

The chain employs TRBV18 and TRBJ1-1, with a weak D call TRBD1 (5 bases). V lost 5 bases and J lost 1, with 14 bases in between. The CDR3 is 15 amino acids. Germline V gene lookup returns CDR1 KGHSH and CDR2 LQKENI. This chain's CDR3 is CASSTGHVKNTEAFF. The CDR3 region has the DNA TGTGCCAGCTCAACCGGACACGTGAAGAACACTGAAGCTTTCTTT.

The J gene is TRBJ1-2, the V gene TRBV7-9, with TRBD1 as a possible D gene (5 bases). Germline CDR1 SEHNR, CDR2 FQNEAQ (reference sequence). The CDR3 contains 17 residues. Trimming took off 0 bases at V and 0 bases at J, with 14 bases between the two ends. This CDR3 reads CASSLAREGLTNYGYTF. The CDR3 DNA reads as TGTGCCAGCAGCTTAGCGCGGGAGGGACTTACTAACTATGGCTACACCTTC.

The sample holds one count of this clone. The DNA of the CDR3 is TGCGCCAGCAGCCTCCTGGACGGGAGCAATCAGCCCCAGCATTTT. Residues: CASSLLDGSNQPQHF. This chain connects TRBV4-1 to TRBJ1-5; no firm D call. In germline, CDR1 is MGHRA, CDR2 YSYEKL. The CDR3 extends over 15 amino acids. The V end lost 4 bases, the J end lost 1 base, and 11 bases lay between the germline ends.

This clone was detected a few times. V usage is TRBV27 and J usage is TRBJ2-7, with D possibly being TRBD1 (6 bases). Germline loops: CDR1 MNHEY, CDR2 SMNVEV (reference sequence). This CDR3 is built from 13 residues. Trimming took off 2 bases at V and 4 bases at J, with 9 bases between the two ends. CDR3 amino acids: CASSLGGRYEQYF. Written as DNA, the CDR3 is TGTGCCAGCAGTTTAGGGGGCCGTTACGAGCAGTACTTC.

The chain recombines TRBV4-1 with TRBJ2-3; D assignment may be TRBD1 or TRBD2 (6 bases each). The CDR3 is made up of 17 amino acids. V shed 0 bases and J shed 2 bases, with 15 bases lying between them. Germline-derived CDR1 and CDR2 are MGHRA and YSYEKL. CDR3 loop: CASSQERGDITTDTQYF. In DNA, the CDR3 is TGCGCCAGCAGCCAAGAAAGGGGGGACATTACCACAGATACGCAGTATTTT.

The J gene is TRBJ1-1, the V gene TRBV6-5, with a tentative D call TRBD1 (5 bases). Per the germline V gene, CDR1 is MNHEY and CDR2 is SVGAGI. V was clipped by 0 bases and J by 6 bases, with 8 bases between them. The length of the CDR3 is 13 residues. CDR3 residues: CASSYSWGAEAFF. The CDR3 coding sequence is TGTGCCAGCAGTTACTCCTGGGGGGCTGAAGCTTTCTTT.

The chain employs TRBV18 and TRBJ1-1, with D possibly TRBD1 on 6 matching bases. The V end was cut by 6 bases, the J end by 0 bases, with 14 bases between. This CDR3 is built from 15 residues. Germline V CDR1 and CDR2: KGHSH, LQKENI. This CDR3 is CASSLGQIMNTEAFF. CDR3 bases: TGTGCCAGCTCCCTCGGACAGATCATGAACACTGAAGCTTTCTTT.

The V and J genes are TRBV14 and TRBJ1-1; D uncertain. Trimming took 4 bases from V and 1 from J, leaving 10 bases between them. The CDR3 totals 14 residues. Germline values: CDR1 SGHDN, CDR2 FVKESK. The CDR3 loop is CASSLQVRNTEAFF. In DNA, the CDR3 is TGTGCCAGCAGCCTCCAGGTGCGGAACACTGAAGCTTTCTTT.

This chain joins TRBV10-3 and TRBJ1-2; D is unclear. V lost 4 bases to trimming and J lost 5 bases, with 17 bases between them. Germline CDR1 ENHRY, CDR2 SYGVKD. The CDR3 is made up of 15 amino acids. The CDR3 coding sequence is TGTGCCATCAGTGTGTTGCCCTGGGTCCCTTATGGCTACACCTTC. It codes for CAISVLPWVPYGYTF.

This chain connects TRBV19 to TRBJ1-4; D perhaps matches TRBD1 (6 bases). The V and J ends lost 5 bases and 5 bases respectively, with 15 bases between them. Germline CDR1 and CDR2: LNHDA and SQIVND (reference sequence). The CDR3 runs 15 residues. This CDR3 is CASSLRGALNEKLFF. The CDR3 coding sequence is TGTGCCAGTAGTCTTCGGGGGGCCCTCAATGAAAAACTGTTTTTT.

The J gene is TRBJ1-1, the V gene TRBV2, with a weak D call TRBD1 (6 bases). Trimming removed 7 bases from V and 0 bases from J, with 12 bases in between. The CDR3 covers 14 residues. Per the germline V gene, CDR1 is SNHLY and CDR2 is FYNNEI. CDR3 coding DNA: TGTGCCAGCATTCAGGGGACAATGAACACTGAAGCTTTCTTT. Amino acid sequence: CASIQGTMNTEAFF. Full variable domain (outside the CDR3, taken from reference TRBV2 and TRBJ1-1): EPEVTQTPSHQVTQMGQEVILRCVPISNHLYFYWYRQILGQKVEFLVSFYNNEISEKSEIFDDQFSVERPDGSNFTLKIRSTKLEDSAMYFCASIQGTMNTEAFFGQGTRLTVV.

This chain uses TRBV20-1 with TRBJ1-5; D might be TRBD1 (5 bases). In germline, CDR1 is DFQATT, CDR2 SNEGSKA (reference sequence). V was cut by 3 bases and J by 4 bases, with 13 bases left in between. This CDR3 comprises 14 residues. This chain's CDR3 is CSASSAGGNQPQHF. CDR3 nucleotides: TGCAGTGCTAGTTCGGCCGGGGGAAATCAGCCCCAGCATTTT.